A selection of T cell receptor beta chains follows, all from one sample in a study of T cell changes during pregnancy in multiple sclerosis. The table came from immunoSEQ multiplex PCR; TCRdb's copy has only in-frame clones and leaves some out. Among about 70,000 clones listed, approximately 89% were seen once. Source: peripheral blood, taken in the third trimester of pregnancy. The receptors shown here come from a female donor in good health, enrolled as a control in a pregnancy study. Each CDR3 is given with its conserved first and last residue. A D gene is named only where the DNA matches it firmly. Expanded clones are given a class, and other clones once, few, many or no size at all.

clone size	D gene	V gene	J gene	CDR3 protein	CDR3 DNA
-	TRBD1	TRBV19	TRBJ1-2	CASSIERTGRSGYTF	TGTGCCAGTAGTATAGAAAGGACAGGGCGGTCAGGCTACACCTTC
-	-	TRBV28	TRBJ2-1	CASSLFQKENEQFF	TGTGCCAGCAGTTTATTCCAAAAGGAGAATGAGCAGTTCTTC
few	TRBD1	TRBV5-8	TRBJ1-1	CASSLRTGGIEAFF	TGTGCCAGCAGCTTGAGGACAGGGGGCATTGAGGCTTTCTTT
-	-	TRBV18	TRBJ1-6	CASSPLQGVNSPLHF	TGTGCCAGCTCACCACTACAGGGAGTTAATTCACCCCTCCACTTT
-	TRBD2	TRBV5-1	TRBJ2-3	CASPPSGRYYYVEYF	TGCGCCAGTCCCCCTAGCGGGAGATACTACTACGTTGAGTATTTT
few	-	TRBV18	TRBJ1-6	CASSPSGALGNSPLHF	TGTGCCAGCTCACCTTCAGGGGCCCTTGGTAATTCACCCCTCCACTTT
once	TRBD1	TRBV29-1	TRBJ2-2	CSVHGTGLAGELFF	TGCAGCGTGCATGGGACAGGGCTTGCCGGGGAGCTGTTTTTT
-	TRBD1	TRBV11-2	TRBJ2-3	CASRLRGSDTQYF	TGTGCCAGCAGGCTCAGGGGGTCGGATACGCAGTATTTT
-	-	TRBV5-6	TRBJ1-6	CASNEWSYNSPLHF	TGTGCCTCCAACGAGTGGTCCTATAATTCACCCCTCCACTTT
-	-	TRBV6-1	TRBJ1-4	CASSAVSDRTNEKLFF	TGTGCCAGCAGTGCCGTCTCAGACAGGACTAATGAAAAACTGTTTTTT
-	TRBD2	TRBV9	TRBJ2-1	CASSVVPALAGDNEQFF	TGTGCCAGCAGCGTAGTCCCTGCACTAGCGGGGGACAATGAGCAGTTCTTC
-	-	TRBV27	TRBJ2-1	CASKGRGGEFF	TGTGCCAGCAAAGGGAGGGGGGGAGAGTTCTTC
-	TRBD1	TRBV28	TRBJ2-7	CASRGTVPYEQYF	TGTGCCAGCAGGGGGACAGTTCCCTACGAGCAGTACTTC
-	TRBD1	TRBV30	TRBJ1-5	CAWSPGTGNQPQHF	TGTGCCTGGAGCCCAGGGACAGGCAATCAGCCCCAGCATTTT
-	-	TRBV7-9	TRBJ1-4	CASSFSDSSDEKLFF	TGTGCCAGCAGCTTTTCAGACAGTTCGGATGAAAAACTGTTTTTT
-	-	TRBV6-6	TRBJ1-2	CASSYSLTAPGYGYTF	TGTGCCAGCAGTTACTCGTTGACAGCACCGGGCTATGGCTACACCTTC
-	-	TRBV6-1	TRBJ1-4	CAAGGRGHNEKLFF	TGTGCCGCCGGAGGGAGGGGCCATAATGAAAAACTGTTTTTT
-	-	TRBV7-8	TRBJ1-6	CASSFNRDSPLHF	TGTGCCAGCAGCTTTAACAGAGATTCACCCCTCCACTTT
-	TRBD2	TRBV4-3	TRBJ2-3	CASSQDVAGGTDTQYF	TGCGCCAGCAGCCAAGATGTAGCGGGGGGCACAGATACGCAGTATTTT
-	-	TRBV5-6	TRBJ2-7	CASSQGGTPYEQYF	TGTGCCAGCAGCCAAGGAGGGACCCCATACGAGCAGTACTTC
-	TRBD1	TRBV27	TRBJ1-5	CASRNSGQLNQPQHF	TGTGCCAGCAGAAACTCGGGACAGCTCAATCAGCCCCAGCATTTT
-	-	TRBV27	TRBJ1-6	CATSRVGYNSPLHF	TGTGCAACATCCAGGGTGGGATATAATTCACCCCTCCACTTT
-	-	TRBV6-1	TRBJ1-5	CASRKGGENQPQHF	TGTGCCAGCCGTAAGGGAGGGGAGAATCAGCCCCAGCATTTT
-	TRBD2	TRBV5-5	TRBJ2-3	CASSLRSGGRSTDTQYF	TGTGCCAGCAGCTTACGTAGCGGGGGACGAAGCACAGATACGCAGTATTTT
-	-	TRBV4-3	TRBJ2-1	CASSQDPFGGGEQFF	TGCGCCAGCAGCCAAGATCCCTTCGGGGGAGGTGAGCAGTTCTTC
-	TRBD1	TRBV7-2	TRBJ2-5	CASSAQGRQETQYF	TGTGCCAGCAGCGCACAGGGGCGACAAGAGACCCAGTACTTC
-	-	TRBV5-1	TRBJ2-1	CASSLQTSRYNEQFF	TGCGCCAGCAGCTTGCAGACTAGTAGGTACAATGAGCAGTTCTTC
-	TRBD1	TRBV28	TRBJ2-6	CASSRDRGRGAGANVLTF	TGTGCCAGCAGCAGAGACAGGGGTAGAGGGGCTGGGGCCAACGTCCTGACTTTC
-	TRBD2	TRBV7-6	TRBJ2-1	CASSPQPGLAGFNEQFF	TGTGCCAGCAGCCCTCAGCCGGGACTAGCGGGGTTCAATGAGCAGTTCTTC
-	TRBD1	TRBV7-2	TRBJ2-7	CASSPGTGAYEQYF	TGTGCCAGCAGCCCCGGGACAGGGGCCTACGAGCAGTACTTC
-	-	TRBV29-1	TRBJ1-3	CSVVWQASSGNTIYF	TGCAGCGTTGTGTGGCAGGCGAGCTCTGGAAACACCATATATTTT
-	TRBD1	TRBV4-3	TRBJ2-1	CASSQGPDRVANEQFF	TGCGCCAGCAGCCAAGGCCCGGACAGGGTAGCAAATGAGCAGTTCTTC
-	TRBD2	TRBV6-1	TRBJ2-3	CASSESTSEWGSRRDTQYF	TGTGCCAGCAGCGAATCGACTAGCGAATGGGGGAGCAGGAGAGATACGCAGTATTTT